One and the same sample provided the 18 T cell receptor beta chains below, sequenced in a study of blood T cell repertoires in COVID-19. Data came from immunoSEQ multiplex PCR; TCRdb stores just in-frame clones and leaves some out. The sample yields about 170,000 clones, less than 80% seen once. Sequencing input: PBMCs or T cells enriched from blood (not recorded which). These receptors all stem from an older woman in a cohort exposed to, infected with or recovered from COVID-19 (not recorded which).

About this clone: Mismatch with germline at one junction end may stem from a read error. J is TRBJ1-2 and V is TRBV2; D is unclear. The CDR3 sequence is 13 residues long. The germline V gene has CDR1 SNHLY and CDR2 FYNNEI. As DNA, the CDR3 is TGTGCCAGCAGCGAAGTCACTAACTATGGCTACACCTTC. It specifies CASSEVTNYGYTF.

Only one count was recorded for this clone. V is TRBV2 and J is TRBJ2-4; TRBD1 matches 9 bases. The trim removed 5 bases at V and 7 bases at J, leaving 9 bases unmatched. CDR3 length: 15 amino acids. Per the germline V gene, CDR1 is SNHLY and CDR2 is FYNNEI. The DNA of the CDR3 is TGTGCCAGCAGTCTCCGAGGGACAGGGTTGAACATTCAGTACTTC. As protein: CASSLRGTGLNIQYF.

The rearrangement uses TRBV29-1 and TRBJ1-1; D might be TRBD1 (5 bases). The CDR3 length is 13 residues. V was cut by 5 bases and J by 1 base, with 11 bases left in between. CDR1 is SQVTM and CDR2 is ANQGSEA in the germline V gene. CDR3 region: CSVRGQPNTEAFF. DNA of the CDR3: TGCAGCGTTAGGGGCCAGCCGAACACTGAAGCTTTCTTT.

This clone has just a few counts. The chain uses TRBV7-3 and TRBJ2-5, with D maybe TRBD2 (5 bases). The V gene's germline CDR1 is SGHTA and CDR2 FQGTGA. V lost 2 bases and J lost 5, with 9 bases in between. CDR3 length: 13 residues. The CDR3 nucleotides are TGTGCCAGCAGCTTAGGGCCGGGGGAGACCCAGTACTTC. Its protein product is CASSLGPGETQYF.

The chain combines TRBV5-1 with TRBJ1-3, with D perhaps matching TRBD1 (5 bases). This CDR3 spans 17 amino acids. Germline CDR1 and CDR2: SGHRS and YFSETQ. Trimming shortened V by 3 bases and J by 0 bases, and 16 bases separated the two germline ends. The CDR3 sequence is CASSSVGGSYSGNTIYF. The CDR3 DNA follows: TGCGCCAGCAGCTCGGTCGGGGGGTCCTACTCTGGAAACACCATATATTTT. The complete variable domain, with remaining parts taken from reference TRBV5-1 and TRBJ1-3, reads KAGVTQTPRYLIKTRGQQVTLSCSPISGHRSVSWYQQTPGQGLQFLFEYFSETQRNKGNFPGRFSGRQFSNSRSEMNVSTLELGDSALYLCASSSVGGSYSGNTIYFGEGSWLTVV.

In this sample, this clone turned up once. The CDR3 nucleotides are TGTGCCAGCAGCTCAACTAGCGGGAGGGCCTCTACAGATACGCAGTATTTT. This codes for CASSSTSGRASTDTQYF. The V and J genes are TRBV7-2 and TRBJ2-3, with 13 nucleotides matching TRBD2. Looked up from germline, CDR1 is SGHTA and CDR2 is FQGNSA. V was pared by 4 bases and J by 3 bases, with 7 bases of the junction left unmatched. The CDR3 has 17 amino acids.

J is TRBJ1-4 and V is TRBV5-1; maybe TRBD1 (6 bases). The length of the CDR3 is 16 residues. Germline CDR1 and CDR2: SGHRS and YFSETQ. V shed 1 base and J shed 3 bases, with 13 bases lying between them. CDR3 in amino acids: CASSLSLTGSNEKLFF. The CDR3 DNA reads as TGCGCCAGCAGCTTGTCTCTTACAGGGTCTAATGAAAAACTGTTTTTT.

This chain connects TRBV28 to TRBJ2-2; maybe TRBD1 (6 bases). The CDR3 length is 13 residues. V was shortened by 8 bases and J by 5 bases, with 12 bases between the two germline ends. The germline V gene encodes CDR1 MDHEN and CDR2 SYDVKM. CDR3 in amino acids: CASGLGQTGELFF. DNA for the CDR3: TGTGCCAGCGGCCTTGGACAGACCGGGGAGCTGTTTTTT.

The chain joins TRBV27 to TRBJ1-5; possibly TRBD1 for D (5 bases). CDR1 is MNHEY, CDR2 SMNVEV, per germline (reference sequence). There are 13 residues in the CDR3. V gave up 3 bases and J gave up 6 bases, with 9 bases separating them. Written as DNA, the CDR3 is TGTGCCAGCAGTTTCAGGGTGAGTCAGCCCCAGCATTTT. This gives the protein CASSFRVSQPQHF.

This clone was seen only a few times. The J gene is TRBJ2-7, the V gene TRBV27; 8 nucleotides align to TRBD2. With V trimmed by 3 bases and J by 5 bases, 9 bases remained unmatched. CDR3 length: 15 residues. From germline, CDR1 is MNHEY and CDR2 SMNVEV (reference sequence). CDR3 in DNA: TGTGCCAGCAGTTTCAGGACGGGGGGGATCGACGAGCAGTACTTC. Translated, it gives CASSFRTGGIDEQYF.

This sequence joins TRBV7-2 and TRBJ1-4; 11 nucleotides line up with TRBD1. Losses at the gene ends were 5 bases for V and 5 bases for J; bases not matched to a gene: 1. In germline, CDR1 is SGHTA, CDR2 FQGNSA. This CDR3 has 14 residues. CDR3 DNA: TGTGCCAGCAGCAGGACAGGGGGCAATGAAAAACTGTTTTTT. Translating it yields CASSRTGGNEKLFF.

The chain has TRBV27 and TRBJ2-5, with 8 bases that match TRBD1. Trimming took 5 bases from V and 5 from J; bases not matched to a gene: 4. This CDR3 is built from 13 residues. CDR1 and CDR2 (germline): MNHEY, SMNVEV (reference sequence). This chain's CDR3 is CASSPGGGETQYF. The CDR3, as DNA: TGTGCCAGCAGTCCAGGGGGCGGCGAGACCCAGTACTTC.

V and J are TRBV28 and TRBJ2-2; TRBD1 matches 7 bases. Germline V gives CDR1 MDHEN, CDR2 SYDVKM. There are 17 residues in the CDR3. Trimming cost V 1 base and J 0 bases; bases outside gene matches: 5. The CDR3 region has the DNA TGTGCCAGCAGTTTATATGTAGGGACAGCGAACACCGGGGAGCTGTTTTTT. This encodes CASSLYVGTANTGELFF.

The CDR3 is CAISEYLNTEAFF. The CDR3 nucleotides read TGTGCCATCAGTGAGTACCTAAACACTGAAGCTTTCTTT. The chain couples TRBV10-3 to TRBJ1-1; the D is unclear. The V end was cut by 1 base, the J end by 2 bases, with 5 bases between. From germline, CDR1 is ENHRY and CDR2 SYGVKD. The CDR3 is 13 residues long.

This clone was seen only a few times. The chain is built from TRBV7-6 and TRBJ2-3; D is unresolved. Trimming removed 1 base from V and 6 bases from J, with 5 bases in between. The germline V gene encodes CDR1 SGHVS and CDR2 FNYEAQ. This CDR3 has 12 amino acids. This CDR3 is CASSLGADTQYF. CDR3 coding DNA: TGTGCCAGCAGCTTAGGTGCGGATACGCAGTATTTT. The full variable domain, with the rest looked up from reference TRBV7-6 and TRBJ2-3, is GAGVSQSPRYKVTKRGQDVALRCDPISGHVSLYWYRQALGQGPEFLTYFNYEAQQDKSGLPNDRFSAERPEGSISTLTIQRTEQRDSAMYRCASSLGADTQYFGPGTRLTVL.

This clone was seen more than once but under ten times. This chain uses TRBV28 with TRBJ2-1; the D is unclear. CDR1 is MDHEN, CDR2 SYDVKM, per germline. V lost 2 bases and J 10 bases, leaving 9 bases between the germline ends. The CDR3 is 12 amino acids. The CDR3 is CASSLPWAEQFF. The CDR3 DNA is TGTGCCAGCAGTTTACCCTGGGCCGAGCAGTTCTTC.

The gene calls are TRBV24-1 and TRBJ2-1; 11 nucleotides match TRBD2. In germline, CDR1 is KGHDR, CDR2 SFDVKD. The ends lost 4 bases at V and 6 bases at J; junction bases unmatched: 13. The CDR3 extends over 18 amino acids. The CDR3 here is CATSDFSGRAPRVNEQFF. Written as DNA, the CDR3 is TGTGCCACCAGTGACTTTAGCGGGAGGGCCCCCAGGGTCAATGAGCAGTTCTTC.

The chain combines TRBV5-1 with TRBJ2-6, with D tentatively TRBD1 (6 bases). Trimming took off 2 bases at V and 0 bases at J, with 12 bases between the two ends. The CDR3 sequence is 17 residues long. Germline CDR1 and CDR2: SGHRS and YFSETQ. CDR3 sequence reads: CASSLQGGLSGANVLTF. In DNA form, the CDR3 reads TGCGCCAGCAGCTTACAAGGGGGTCTCTCTGGGGCCAACGTCCTGACTTTC.